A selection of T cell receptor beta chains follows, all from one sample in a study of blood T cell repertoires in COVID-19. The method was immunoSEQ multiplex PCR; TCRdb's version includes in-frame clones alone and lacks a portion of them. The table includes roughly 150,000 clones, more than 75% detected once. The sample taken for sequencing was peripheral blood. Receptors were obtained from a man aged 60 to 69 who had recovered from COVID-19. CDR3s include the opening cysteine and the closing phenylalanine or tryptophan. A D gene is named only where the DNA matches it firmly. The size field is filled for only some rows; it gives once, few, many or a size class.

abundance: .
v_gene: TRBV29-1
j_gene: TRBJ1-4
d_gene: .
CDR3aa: CSATVTTNEKLFF
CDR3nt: TGCAGCGCTACAGTTACAACTAATGAAAAACTGTTTTTT

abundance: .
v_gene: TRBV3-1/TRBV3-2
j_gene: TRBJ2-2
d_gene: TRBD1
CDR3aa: CASSLGTANTGELFF
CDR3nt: TGTGCCAGCAGCCTTGGGACAGCGAACACCGGGGAGCTGTTTTTT

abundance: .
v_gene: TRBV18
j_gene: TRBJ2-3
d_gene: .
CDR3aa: CASSPPSLADTQYF
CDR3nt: TGTGCCAGCTCACCGCCTAGTTTGGCAGATACGCAGTATTTT

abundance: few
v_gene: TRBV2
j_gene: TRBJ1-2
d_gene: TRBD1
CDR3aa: CASSGDRDRVYGYTF
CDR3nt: TGTGCCAGCAGCGGAGATCGGGACAGGGTCTATGGCTACACCTTC

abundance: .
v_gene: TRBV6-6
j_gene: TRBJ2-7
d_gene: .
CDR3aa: CASSWPRALSDEQYF
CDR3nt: TGTGCCAGCAGTTGGCCGCGGGCCCTAAGCGACGAGCAGTACTTC

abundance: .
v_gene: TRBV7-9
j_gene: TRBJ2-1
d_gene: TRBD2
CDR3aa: CASSSSGLAGNEQFF
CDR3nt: TGTGCCAGCAGTTCATCGGGACTAGCGGGAAATGAGCAGTTCTTC

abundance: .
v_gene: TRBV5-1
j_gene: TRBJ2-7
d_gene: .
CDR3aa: CASSLGPSEAYEQYF
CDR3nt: TGCGCCAGCAGCTTGGGACCCAGCGAGGCGTACGAGCAGTACTTC

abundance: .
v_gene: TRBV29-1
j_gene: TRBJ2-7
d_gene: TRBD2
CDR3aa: CSASSGRYEQYF
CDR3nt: TGCAGCGCCTCTAGCGGGAGGTACGAGCAGTACTTC

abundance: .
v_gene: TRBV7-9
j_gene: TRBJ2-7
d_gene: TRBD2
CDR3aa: CASSGRLAGVDEQYF
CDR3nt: TGTGCCAGCAGCGGCCGACTAGCGGGAGTTGACGAGCAGTACTTC

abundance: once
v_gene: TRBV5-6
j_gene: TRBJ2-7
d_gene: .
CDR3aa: CASSRQALSYEQYF
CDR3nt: TGTGCCAGCAGCCGACAGGCCCTGTCCTACGAGCAGTACTTC

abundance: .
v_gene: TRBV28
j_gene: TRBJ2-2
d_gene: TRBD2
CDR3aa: CASSLRGGGTGELFF
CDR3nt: TGTGCCAGCAGTTTACGTGGGGGGGGCACCGGGGAGCTGTTTTTT

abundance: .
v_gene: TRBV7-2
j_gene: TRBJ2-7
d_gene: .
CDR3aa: CASGPRVSYEQYF
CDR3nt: TGTGCCAGCGGTCCACGGGTTTCCTACGAGCAGTACTTC

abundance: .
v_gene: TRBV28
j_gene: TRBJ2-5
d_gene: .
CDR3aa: CASSIRVPETQYF
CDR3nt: TGTGCCAGCAGTATCAGGGTCCCGGAGACCCAGTACTTC

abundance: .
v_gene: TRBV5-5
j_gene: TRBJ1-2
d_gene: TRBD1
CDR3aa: CASSLGRGRVEGYTF
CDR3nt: TGTGCCAGCAGCTTGGGCAGGGGGCGCGTAGAAGGCTACACCTTC

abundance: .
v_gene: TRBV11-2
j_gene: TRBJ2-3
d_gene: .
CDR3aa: CASSLVATPTQYF
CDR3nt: TGTGCCAGCAGCTTAGTGGCCACCCCTACGCAGTATTTT

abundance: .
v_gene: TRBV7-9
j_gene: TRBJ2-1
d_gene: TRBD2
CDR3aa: CASSHPGLAGTSSYNEQFF
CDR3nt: TGTGCCAGCAGCCACCCGGGACTAGCGGGAACGAGCTCCTACAATGAGCAGTTCTTC

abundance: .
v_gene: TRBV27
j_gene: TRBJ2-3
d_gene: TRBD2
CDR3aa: CASSLRGRAPRDTQYF
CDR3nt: TGTGCCAGCAGTCTGCGCGGGAGGGCCCCCAGAGATACGCAGTATTTT

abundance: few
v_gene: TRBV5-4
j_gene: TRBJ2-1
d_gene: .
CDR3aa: CASSPYQAGERYNEQFF
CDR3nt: TGTGCCAGCAGCCCCTACCAGGCAGGGGAACGGTACAATGAGCAGTTCTTC

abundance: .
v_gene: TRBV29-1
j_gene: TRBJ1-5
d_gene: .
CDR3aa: CSVVVESNQPQHF
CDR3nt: TGCAGCGTTGTTGTGGAGTCCAATCAGCCCCAGCATTTT

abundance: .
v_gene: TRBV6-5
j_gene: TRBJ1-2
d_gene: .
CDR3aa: CASSSFQGGGYTF
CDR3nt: TGTGCCAGCAGTTCCTTCCAGGGAGGAGGCTACACCTTC

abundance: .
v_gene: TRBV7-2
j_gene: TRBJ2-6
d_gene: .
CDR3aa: CASSFSGSGANVLTF
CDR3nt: TGTGCCAGCAGCTTCTCAGGGTCTGGGGCCAACGTCCTGACTTTC

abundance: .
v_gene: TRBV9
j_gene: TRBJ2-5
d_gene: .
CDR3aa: CASSAPRGGGETQYF
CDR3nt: TGTGCCAGCAGCGCCCCCCGGGGTGGAGGAGAGACCCAGTACTTC

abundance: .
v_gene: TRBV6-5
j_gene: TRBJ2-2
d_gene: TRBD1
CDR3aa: CASSQDRGSTGELFF
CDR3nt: TGTGCCAGCAGCCAGGACAGGGGGTCGACCGGGGAGCTGTTTTTT

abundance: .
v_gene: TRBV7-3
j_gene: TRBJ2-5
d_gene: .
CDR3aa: CASSLRYQETQYF
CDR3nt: TGTGCCAGCAGCCTTCGGTACCAAGAGACCCAGTACTTC

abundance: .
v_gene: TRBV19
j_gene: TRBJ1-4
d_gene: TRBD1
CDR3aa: CASRPAGGNEKLFF
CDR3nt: TGTGCCAGTAGACCCGCAGGGGGTAATGAAAAACTGTTTTTT

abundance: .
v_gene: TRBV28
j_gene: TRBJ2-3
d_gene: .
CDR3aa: CASTSTGPDTQYF
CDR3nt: TGTGCCAGCACCTCGACAGGCCCAGATACGCAGTATTTT

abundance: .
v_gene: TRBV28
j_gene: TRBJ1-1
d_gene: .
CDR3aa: CASSPDGLQRNTEAFF
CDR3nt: TGTGCCAGCAGTCCCGACGGACTCCAAAGGAACACTGAAGCTTTCTTT

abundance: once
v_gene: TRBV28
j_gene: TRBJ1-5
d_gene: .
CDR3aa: CASSLGHGRASNQPQHF
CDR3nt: TGTGCCAGCAGTTTGGGACACGGACGGGCGAGCAATCAGCCCCAGCATTTT

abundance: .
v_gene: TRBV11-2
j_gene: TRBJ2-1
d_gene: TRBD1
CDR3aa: CASSRTGAGYEQFF
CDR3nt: TGTGCCAGCAGCCGGACAGGGGCAGGCTATGAGCAGTTCTTC

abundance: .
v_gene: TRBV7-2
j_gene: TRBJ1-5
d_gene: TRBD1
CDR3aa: CASSLNRGAGEPQHF
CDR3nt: TGTGCCAGCAGCTTAAACAGGGGCGCCGGGGAACCCCAGCATTTT

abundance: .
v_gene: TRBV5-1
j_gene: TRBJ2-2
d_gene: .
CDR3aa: CASSRMTVSTGELFF
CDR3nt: TGCGCCAGCAGCAGGATGACAGTGAGCACCGGGGAGCTGTTTTTT

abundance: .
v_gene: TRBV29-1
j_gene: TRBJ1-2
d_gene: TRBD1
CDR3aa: CSAPGQGAYGYTF
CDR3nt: TGCAGCGCGCCGGGACAGGGGGCTTATGGCTACACCTTC

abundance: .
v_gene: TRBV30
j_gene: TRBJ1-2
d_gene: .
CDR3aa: CAWSVQLYGYTF
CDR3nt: TGTGCCTGGAGTGTACAACTATATGGCTACACCTTC

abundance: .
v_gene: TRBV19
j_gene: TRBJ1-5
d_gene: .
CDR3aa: CASSILSQPQHF
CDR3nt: TGTGCCAGTAGTATATTGAGTCAGCCCCAGCATTTT

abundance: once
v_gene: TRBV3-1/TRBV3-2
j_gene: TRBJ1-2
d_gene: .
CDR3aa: CASSQEGHRAGGYTF
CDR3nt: TGTGCCAGCAGCCAAGAGGGACATCGGGCTGGAGGCTACACCTTC

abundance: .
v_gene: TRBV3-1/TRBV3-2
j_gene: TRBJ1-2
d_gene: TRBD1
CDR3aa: CASSHTGQGNYGYTF
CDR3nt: TGTGCCAGCAGCCATACGGGACAGGGGAACTATGGCTACACCTTC

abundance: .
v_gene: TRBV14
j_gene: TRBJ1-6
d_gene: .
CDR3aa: CASSQSRVPNSPLHF
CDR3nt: TGTGCCAGCAGCCAAAGTCGGGTTCCCAATTCACCCCTCCACTTT

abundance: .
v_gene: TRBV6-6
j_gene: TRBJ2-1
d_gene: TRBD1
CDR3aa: CASSRGQGAYEQFF
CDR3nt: TGTGCCAGCAGCCGGGGACAGGGGGCATATGAGCAGTTCTTC

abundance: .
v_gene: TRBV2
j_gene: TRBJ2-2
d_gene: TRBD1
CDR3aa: CASSRDRVHTGELFF
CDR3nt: TGTGCCAGCAGTAGGGACAGGGTTCACACCGGGGAGCTGTTTTTT

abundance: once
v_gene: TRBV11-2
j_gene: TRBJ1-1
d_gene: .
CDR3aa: CASSLNHRENTEAFF
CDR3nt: TGTGCCAGCAGCTTAAATCACAGGGAGAACACTGAAGCTTTCTTT

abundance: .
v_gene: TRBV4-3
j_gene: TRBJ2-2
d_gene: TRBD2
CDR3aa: CASSQDRTSNPNTGELFF
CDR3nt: TGCGCCAGCAGCCAAGATAGGACTAGCAACCCGAACACCGGGGAGCTGTTTTTT

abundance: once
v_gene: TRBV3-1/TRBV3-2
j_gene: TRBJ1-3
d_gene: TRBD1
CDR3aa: CASSQWQGAAGNTIYF
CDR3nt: TGTGCCAGCAGCCAATGGCAGGGGGCTGCTGGAAACACCATATATTTT

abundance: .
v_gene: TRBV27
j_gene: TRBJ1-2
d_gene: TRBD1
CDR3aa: CASSQGARGGYTF
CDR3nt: TGTGCCAGCAGCCAGGGGGCGCGGGGTGGCTACACCTTC

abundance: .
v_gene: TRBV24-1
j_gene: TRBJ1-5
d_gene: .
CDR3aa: CATGQDPNQPQHF
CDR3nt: TGTGCCACGGGGCAGGACCCCAATCAGCCCCAGCATTTT

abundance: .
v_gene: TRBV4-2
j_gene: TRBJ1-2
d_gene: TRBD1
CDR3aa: CASSPDREVGYTF
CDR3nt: TGTGCCAGCAGCCCCGACAGGGAGGTTGGCTACACCTTC

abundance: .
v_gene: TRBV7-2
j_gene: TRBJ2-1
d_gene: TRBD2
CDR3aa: CASSPLAGLVGEQFF
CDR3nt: TGTGCCAGCAGCCCCTTAGCGGGATTGGTTGGAGAGCAGTTCTTC

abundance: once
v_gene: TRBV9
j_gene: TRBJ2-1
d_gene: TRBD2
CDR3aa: CASSASTSGGAGEQFF
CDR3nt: TGTGCCAGCAGCGCCTCGACTAGCGGGGGGGCCGGTGAGCAGTTCTTC

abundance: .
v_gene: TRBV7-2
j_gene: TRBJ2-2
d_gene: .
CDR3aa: CASSLGHLTGELFF
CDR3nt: TGTGCCAGCAGCTTAGGACATCTCACCGGGGAGCTGTTTTTT

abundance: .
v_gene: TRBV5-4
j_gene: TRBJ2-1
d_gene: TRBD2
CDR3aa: CASSLGGGRDNEQFF
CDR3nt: TGTGCCAGCAGCTTGGGTGGCGGGAGGGACAATGAGCAGTTCTTC

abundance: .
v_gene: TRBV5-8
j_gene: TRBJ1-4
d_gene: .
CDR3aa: CASSFQGSGTNEKLFF
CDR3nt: TGTGCCAGCAGCTTCCAGGGGAGTGGGACTAATGAAAAACTGTTTTTT

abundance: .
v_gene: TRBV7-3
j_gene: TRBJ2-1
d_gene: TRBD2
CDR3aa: CASSPGLAGLTYNEQFF
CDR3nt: TGTGCCAGCAGCCCAGGACTAGCGGGGCTGACATACAATGAGCAGTTCTTC

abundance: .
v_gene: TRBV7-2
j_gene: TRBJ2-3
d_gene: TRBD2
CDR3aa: CASSESSGGSPYTQYF
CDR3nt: TGTGCCAGCAGCGAATCTAGCGGGGGGTCCCCCTATACGCAGTATTTT

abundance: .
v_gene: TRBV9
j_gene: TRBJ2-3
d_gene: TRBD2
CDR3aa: CASSETSGRAVTQYF
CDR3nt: TGTGCCAGCAGCGAAACTAGCGGGAGGGCCGTGACGCAGTATTTT

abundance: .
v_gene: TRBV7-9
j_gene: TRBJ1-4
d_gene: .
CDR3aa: CASSFSTTNEKLFF
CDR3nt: TGTGCCAGCAGCTTTTCTACAACTAATGAAAAACTGTTTTTT

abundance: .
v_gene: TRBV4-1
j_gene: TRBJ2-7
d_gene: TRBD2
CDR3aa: CASSQYVASGYEQYF
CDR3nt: TGCGCCAGCAGCCAATATGTCGCTAGCGGGTACGAGCAGTACTTC

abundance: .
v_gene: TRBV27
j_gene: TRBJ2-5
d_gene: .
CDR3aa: CASRSQWETQYF
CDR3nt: TGTGCCAGCAGGTCCCAGTGGGAGACCCAGTACTTC